This TCR beta chain is from a study of blood T cells in healthy people across ages. With each sample, at least 5 micrograms of total RNA were extracted. Study-level findings and limits: It was the long-lived donors that had more naive CD4+ cells and higher diversity than aged donors. With age, beta diversity per million T cells declined roughly linearly, significantly by over 35.

Next came a second PCR, run for about 6 to 12 cycles, which used a sample-barcoded 5' primer along with a J-beta primer mix. A single record per CDR3 protein comes from TCRdb applying MiXCR to the 5' RACE reads. The table records around 1,800,000 distinct CDR3 sequences, 30% to 40% of them present only once. Germline V gives CDR1 SEHNR, CDR2 FQNEAQ (reference sequence). This CDR3 contains 14 residues. V was pared by 5 bases and J by 3 bases, with 14 bases between. This clonotype was observed a handful of times. Antigen: not known. Sequencing input: blood. The V call is TRBV7-9, the J call TRBJ2-7; D might be TRBD1 (6 bases). The TCR was taken from a human donor in good health. CDR3 bases: TGTGCCAGCAGCCGAACAGGGCTCGTCTACGAGCAGTACTTC. Translation: CASSRTGLVYEQYF. Filled out from reference TRBV7-9 and TRBJ2-7, the complete variable domain reads DTGVSQNPRHKITKRGQNVTFRCDPISEHNRLYWYRQTLGQGPEFLTYFQNEAQLEKSRLLSDRFSAERPKGSFSTLEIQRTEQGDSAMYLCASSRTGLVYEQYFGPGTRLTVT.